The rows below give T cell receptor beta chains drawn from one sample of a study of blood T cell repertoires in COVID-19. The protocol was immunoSEQ multiplex PCR, while the TCRdb copy is restricted to in-frame clones and leaves out a portion. The data contain about 140,000 clones, under 90% of them singletons. Material: PBMCs or T cells enriched from blood (not recorded which). All receptors come from a man aged 50-59 years in a cohort exposed to, infected with or recovered from COVID-19 (not recorded which). Both conserved end residues are part of each CDR3. The order of the fields is J gene, V gene, clone size, D gene, CDR3 DNA, CDR3 protein. A D gene is named only where the DNA matches it firmly. Clone size is stated in some rows and not others, as once, few, many or a class when expanded.

j_call: TRBJ1-6
v_call: TRBV5-6
clone_size: .
d_call: .
cdr3_nt: TGTGCCAGCAGCTATCGGACAGAGAATTCACCCCTCCACTTT
cdr3_aa: CASSYRTENSPLHF

j_call: TRBJ1-6
v_call: TRBV19
clone_size: few
d_call: TRBD1
cdr3_nt: TGTGCCAGCCGGGACAGGGGCTCCTATAATTCACCCCTCCACTTT
cdr3_aa: CASRDRGSYNSPLHF

j_call: TRBJ2-7
v_call: TRBV19
clone_size: once
d_call: TRBD2
cdr3_nt: TGTGCCAGTAGTATGATGAGGCGGGAGAAGGGATACGAGCAGTACTTC
cdr3_aa: CASSMMRREKGYEQYF

j_call: TRBJ2-7
v_call: TRBV7-2
clone_size: .
d_call: TRBD1
cdr3_nt: TGTGCCAGCAGACAGGGGTGGGCCTACGAGCAGTACTTC
cdr3_aa: CASRQGWAYEQYF

j_call: TRBJ2-7
v_call: TRBV7-2
clone_size: .
d_call: .
cdr3_nt: TGTGCCAGCAGCTTAGACCCTACGAGTCAGTACTTC
cdr3_aa: CASSLDPTSQYF

j_call: TRBJ2-5
v_call: TRBV15
clone_size: .
d_call: .
cdr3_nt: TGTGCCACCAGCAGAGTGGGGAGGGGGGAAGAGACCCAGTACTTC
cdr3_aa: CATSRVGRGEETQYF

j_call: TRBJ2-2
v_call: TRBV6-5
clone_size: .
d_call: TRBD1
cdr3_nt: TGTGCCAGCAGAAGGGGGCGCGGGAACACCGGGGAGCTGTTTTTT
cdr3_aa: CASRRGRGNTGELFF

j_call: TRBJ2-1
v_call: TRBV11-3
clone_size: .
d_call: TRBD1
cdr3_nt: TGTGCCAGCAGCTTGACAGGGACGATTTCCAATGAGCAGTTCTTC
cdr3_aa: CASSLTGTISNEQFF

j_call: TRBJ2-7
v_call: TRBV7-9
clone_size: .
d_call: TRBD1
cdr3_nt: TGTGCCAGCAGCTCGGCCAAGACAGGGAAATACGAGCAGTACTTC
cdr3_aa: CASSSAKTGKYEQYF

j_call: TRBJ2-7
v_call: TRBV6-5
clone_size: .
d_call: TRBD1
cdr3_nt: TGTGCCAGCAGATCTTGGACAGGGGCATCCTACGAGCAGTACTTC
cdr3_aa: CASRSWTGASYEQYF

j_call: TRBJ1-2
v_call: TRBV6-5
clone_size: .
d_call: .
cdr3_nt: TGTGCCAGCAGGGCAGGGGCCACGACTCCCTATGGCTACACCTTC
cdr3_aa: CASRAGATTPYGYTF

j_call: TRBJ1-5
v_call: TRBV19
clone_size: .
d_call: TRBD1
cdr3_nt: TGTGCCAGTACCCCGGAGAGGGGGCTGGGGCAGCCCCAGCATTTT
cdr3_aa: CASTPERGLGQPQHF

j_call: TRBJ1-4
v_call: TRBV5-8
clone_size: .
d_call: .
cdr3_nt: TGTGCCAGCAGCCCGGGGGATGAAAAACTGTTTTTT
cdr3_aa: CASSPGDEKLFF

j_call: TRBJ1-6
v_call: TRBV4-2
clone_size: .
d_call: .
cdr3_nt: TGTGCCAGCAGCCAAGTGGAGCAGGGAACCTCACCCCTCCACTTT
cdr3_aa: CASSQVEQGTSPLHF

j_call: TRBJ2-1
v_call: TRBV2
clone_size: .
d_call: TRBD2
cdr3_nt: TGTGCCAGCAGCCCTGGGGAGGGGCCTTACAATGAGCAGTTCTTC
cdr3_aa: CASSPGEGPYNEQFF

j_call: TRBJ1-1
v_call: TRBV27
clone_size: .
d_call: .
cdr3_nt: TGTGCCAGCAGTTTATCCAGGAACACTGAAGCTTTCTTT
cdr3_aa: CASSLSRNTEAFF

j_call: TRBJ2-1
v_call: TRBV11-2
clone_size: .
d_call: TRBD1
cdr3_nt: TGTGCCAGCAGCTCCTCCTTGGGACAGGGCTACAATGAGCAGTTCTTC
cdr3_aa: CASSSSLGQGYNEQFF

j_call: TRBJ2-7
v_call: TRBV5-1
clone_size: .
d_call: TRBD1
cdr3_nt: TGCGCCAGCAGCTTGGGACTCGGGACAGGGACTCTCTACGAGCAGTACTTC
cdr3_aa: CASSLGLGTGTLYEQYF

j_call: TRBJ2-1
v_call: TRBV27
clone_size: .
d_call: .
cdr3_nt: TGTGCCAGCAGTTTAAGGCCGCAGGGGTATGAGCAGTTCTTC
cdr3_aa: CASSLRPQGYEQFF

j_call: TRBJ2-7
v_call: TRBV3-1/TRBV3-2
clone_size: .
d_call: TRBD1
cdr3_nt: TGTGCCAGCAGCCCGCGGGACAGGGCCACCTACGAGCAGTACTTC
cdr3_aa: CASSPRDRATYEQYF

j_call: TRBJ2-3
v_call: TRBV7-2
clone_size: .
d_call: TRBD1
cdr3_nt: TGTGCCAGCAGCCCGACAGGGGGGGTTGGCACAGATACGCAGTATTTT
cdr3_aa: CASSPTGGVGTDTQYF

j_call: TRBJ1-1
v_call: TRBV6-5
clone_size: .
d_call: .
cdr3_nt: TGTGCCAGCAGTTACTCGGCAGGCGCCACTGAAGCTTTCTTT
cdr3_aa: CASSYSAGATEAFF

j_call: TRBJ1-6
v_call: TRBV7-2
clone_size: .
d_call: .
cdr3_nt: TGTGCCAGCAGCACCGGGATCGAAGTCTCTCTCTTGGATTCACCCCTCCACTTT
cdr3_aa: CASSTGIEVSLLDSPLHF

j_call: TRBJ2-7
v_call: TRBV19
clone_size: .
d_call: TRBD2
cdr3_nt: TGTGCCAGTTCCCGATTAGCGGGAACTCCTAGCTACGAGCAGTACTTC
cdr3_aa: CASSRLAGTPSYEQYF

j_call: TRBJ2-3
v_call: TRBV9
clone_size: .
d_call: .
cdr3_nt: TGTGCCAGCAGCGTCGGGGGGCGTACAGATACGCAGTATTTT
cdr3_aa: CASSVGGRTDTQYF

j_call: TRBJ1-1
v_call: TRBV21-1
clone_size: few
d_call: .
cdr3_nt: TGTGCCAGCAGCCCGGACAGGGAAGGTACTGAAGCTTTCTTT
cdr3_aa: CASSPDREGTEAFF

j_call: TRBJ2-3
v_call: TRBV4-3
clone_size: .
d_call: TRBD2
cdr3_nt: TGCGCCAGCAGCCCTGGGAGCGGGGGTGTTACTAGCACAGATACGCAGTATTTT
cdr3_aa: CASSPGSGGVTSTDTQYF

j_call: TRBJ2-7
v_call: TRBV30
clone_size: .
d_call: TRBD1
cdr3_nt: TGTGCCTGGTCCCGGGACAGGGGTGAGCAGTACTTC
cdr3_aa: CAWSRDRGEQYF

j_call: TRBJ1-1
v_call: TRBV7-6
clone_size: .
d_call: TRBD1
cdr3_nt: TGTGCCAGCAGCCCCAACGGGGACAGGGAAGCTTTCTTT
cdr3_aa: CASSPNGDREAFF

j_call: TRBJ1-1
v_call: TRBV29-1
clone_size: once
d_call: TRBD1
cdr3_nt: TGCAGCGTTGGGGCAGGGGGTGCGGGGACTGAAGCTTTCTTT
cdr3_aa: CSVGAGGAGTEAFF

j_call: TRBJ2-1
v_call: TRBV9
clone_size: .
d_call: .
cdr3_nt: TGTGCCAGCAGCTTCAGGGCCGGCTCATCTGATGAGCAGTTCTTC
cdr3_aa: CASSFRAGSSDEQFF

j_call: TRBJ1-5
v_call: TRBV29-1
clone_size: .
d_call: TRBD1
cdr3_nt: TGCAGCGTCGAAACAGGGGGCAATCAGCCCCAGCATTTT
cdr3_aa: CSVETGGNQPQHF

j_call: TRBJ2-1
v_call: TRBV11-3
clone_size: once
d_call: .
cdr3_nt: TGTGCCAGCAGCCAGGAAGCCATGAATGAGCAGTTCTTC
cdr3_aa: CASSQEAMNEQFF

j_call: TRBJ2-4
v_call: TRBV7-8
clone_size: .
d_call: TRBD1
cdr3_nt: TGTGCCAGCAGCTCACAGGGGGATGGTATTGGGAACATTCAGTACTTC
cdr3_aa: CASSSQGDGIGNIQYF

j_call: TRBJ2-5
v_call: TRBV15
clone_size: .
d_call: TRBD1
cdr3_nt: TGTGCCACCAGCAGAGATAAGGGGGCAAGGGAGACCCAGTACTTC
cdr3_aa: CATSRDKGARETQYF

j_call: TRBJ1-1
v_call: TRBV7-9
clone_size: .
d_call: .
cdr3_nt: TGTGCCAGCAGCTCCTCCCGGGGGAACACTGAAGCTTTCTTT
cdr3_aa: CASSSSRGNTEAFF

j_call: TRBJ1-5
v_call: TRBV19
clone_size: .
d_call: .
cdr3_nt: TGTGCCAGTAGTATATCCACCGCGTATAGCAATCAGCCCCAGCATTTT
cdr3_aa: CASSISTAYSNQPQHF

j_call: TRBJ2-1
v_call: TRBV4-2
clone_size: .
d_call: .
cdr3_nt: TGTGCCAGCAGCCCCCTAATACCTAGCAGCAATGAGCAGTTCTTC
cdr3_aa: CASSPLIPSSNEQFF

j_call: TRBJ2-5
v_call: TRBV10-3
clone_size: once
d_call: .
cdr3_nt: TGTGCCATCAGTGAGAAGGGCAGGGTGGAGACCCAGTACTTC
cdr3_aa: CAISEKGRVETQYF

j_call: TRBJ1-3
v_call: TRBV4-3
clone_size: .
d_call: TRBD1
cdr3_nt: TGCGCCAGCAGCACCAAACAGGGGTACGGAAACACCATATATTTT
cdr3_aa: CASSTKQGYGNTIYF

j_call: TRBJ2-3
v_call: TRBV15
clone_size: .
d_call: TRBD2
cdr3_nt: TGTGCCACCAGCAGAGTGGTGGGCGCGGGGGACGCAGATACGCAGTATTTT
cdr3_aa: CATSRVVGAGDADTQYF

j_call: TRBJ1-4
v_call: TRBV2
clone_size: .
d_call: .
cdr3_nt: TGTGCCAGCCGAAGACAGGCAACTAATGAAAAACTGTTTTTT
cdr3_aa: CASRRQATNEKLFF

j_call: TRBJ2-7
v_call: TRBV3-1/TRBV3-2
clone_size: .
d_call: TRBD1
cdr3_nt: TGTGCCAGCAGCCAAGAAGGACAGGGGGCAATCGAGCAGTACTTC
cdr3_aa: CASSQEGQGAIEQYF

j_call: TRBJ2-7
v_call: TRBV30
clone_size: .
d_call: .
cdr3_nt: TGTGCCTGGAGTGTGACTAGGTCGGGGGAGCAGTACTTC
cdr3_aa: CAWSVTRSGEQYF

j_call: TRBJ2-1
v_call: TRBV7-3
clone_size: once
d_call: .
cdr3_nt: TGTGCCAGCAGCTTACAGGGGTCCCCCTACAATGAGCAGTTCTTC
cdr3_aa: CASSLQGSPYNEQFF

j_call: TRBJ2-5
v_call: TRBV11-2
clone_size: .
d_call: TRBD2
cdr3_nt: TGTGCCAGCAGCTACGGACTAGCGGGACTCCCATACTTC
cdr3_aa: CASSYGLAGLPYF